This T cell receptor (beta chain) was sequenced during a study of T-cell reconstitution after alpha-beta-depleted transplantation in children. General study results and limits: Expanded graft clones numbering several hundred reportedly gave rise to alpha-beta T cells about two months after transplant. Among T cells one year after transplant, newly produced cells accounted for most counts and diversity.

This clonotype occurred a few times. The antigen remains unidentified. Unique molecular identifiers were used in preparing the TCRbeta library. TCRdb ran MiXCR on the PCR reads and lists one entry per CDR3 protein. The profile shows a few hundred thousand distinct CDR3 sequences, 27% of them singletons. The CDR3 length is 14 residues. Germline CDR1 reads SGHRS; CDR2 reads YFSETQ. J gave up 2 bases and V 9 bases, and 9 bases lay outside the gene matches. The sequencing used PBMCs, collected before TCRalphabeta/CD19-depleted stem cell transplant. This sequence was found in a boy under three years old with Wiskott-Aldrich syndrome, due to receive a stem cell transplant. This chain links TRBV5-1 with TRBJ1-2; 8 bases match TRBD1. The CDR3 region has the DNA TGCGCCAATTGTTCCGGGACAGGCAACTATGGCTACACCTTC. It yields the protein CANCSGTGNYGYTF.